A single T cell receptor beta chain is shown here with its context. This CDR3 is also generated by other DNA sequences in the sample. These data are taken from a study of blood T cell repertoires in COVID-19. Turning to the study itself: The United States, Italy and Spain were the sources of the acute and convalescent COVID-19 samples. T cells, B-cell-depleted T cells, or PBMCs provided the cDNA or gDNA that served as material.

Germline V gene sequence: CDR1 LGHDT, CDR2 YNNKEL (reference sequence). J was trimmed by 0 bases and V by 1 base; bases with no gene match: 0. The CDR3 runs to 15 residues. Original methodology: By means of reference gene primer amplification, nucleated cell counts were estimated. Data came from immunoSEQ multiplex PCR; TCRdb stores just in-frame clones and leaves some out. Clonal size and the V and J genes are those of that table, whereas D and trimming came from the DNA. Of 130,000 to 150,000 clones listed, nearly 90% are singletons. The material sequenced was peripheral blood. This sequence originates from a man between 65 and 85 years old with acute or convalescent COVID-19. J is TRBJ2-1 and V is TRBV3-1 (or the pseudogene TRBV3-2); 7 nucleotides match TRBD2. The CDR3 here is CASSQAGGSYNEQFF. CDR3 bases: TGTGCCAGCAGCCAAGCGGGAGGCTCCTACAATGAGCAGTTCTTC.